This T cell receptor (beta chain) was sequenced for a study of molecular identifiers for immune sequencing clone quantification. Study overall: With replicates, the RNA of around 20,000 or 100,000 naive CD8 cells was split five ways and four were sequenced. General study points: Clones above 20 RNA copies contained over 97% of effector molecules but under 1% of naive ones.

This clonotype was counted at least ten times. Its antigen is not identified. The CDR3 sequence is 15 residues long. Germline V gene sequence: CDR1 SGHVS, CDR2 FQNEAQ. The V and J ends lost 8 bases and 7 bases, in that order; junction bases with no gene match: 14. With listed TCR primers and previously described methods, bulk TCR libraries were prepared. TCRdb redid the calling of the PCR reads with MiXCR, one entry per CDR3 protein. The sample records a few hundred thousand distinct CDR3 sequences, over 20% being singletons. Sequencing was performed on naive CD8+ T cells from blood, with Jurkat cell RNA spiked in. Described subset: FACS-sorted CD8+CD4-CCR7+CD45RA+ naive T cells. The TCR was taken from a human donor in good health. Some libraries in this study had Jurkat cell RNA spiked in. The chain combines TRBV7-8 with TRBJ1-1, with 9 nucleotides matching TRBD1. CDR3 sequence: CASRTGAARSVEAFF. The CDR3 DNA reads TGTGCCAGCCGGACAGGGGCCGCACGGTCGGTTGAAGCTTTCTTT.